The rows below give T cell receptor beta chains drawn from one sample of a study of blood T cell repertoires in COVID-19. The protocol was immunoSEQ multiplex PCR, while the TCRdb copy is restricted to in-frame clones and leaves out a portion. The repertoire holds 120,000 to 150,000 clones, with 85% as singletons. What was sequenced was peripheral blood. These receptors were taken from a man aged 45-65 years with acute or convalescent COVID-19. Each CDR3 is given with its conserved first and last residue. A D gene is named only where the DNA matches it firmly. Size values are once, few and many counts, or a class for expanded clones, and some rows have none.

>NA|TRBJ1-4|TRBV15|NA
CATSRVHRTVNEKLFF
TGTGCCACCAGCAGAGTACATCGGACAGTTAATGAAAAACTGTTTTTT
>NA|TRBJ2-1|TRBV5-8|NA
CASSLAPTKRDEQFF
TGTGCCAGCAGCTTGGCCCCGACCAAGCGCGATGAGCAGTTCTTC
>NA|TRBJ1-2|TRBV5-1|NA
CASSLEQGQGYTF
TGCGCCAGCAGCTTGGAGCAGGGACAAGGCTACACCTTC
>NA|TRBJ2-6|TRBV11-2|NA
CASSLAYSGANVLTF
TGTGCCAGCAGTTTAGCTTACTCTGGGGCCAACGTCCTGACTTTC
>NA|TRBJ2-5|TRBV7-9|NA
CASRKAGTQETQYF
TGTGCCAGCAGGAAGGCGGGGACCCAAGAGACCCAGTACTTC
>NA|TRBJ2-3|TRBV27|NA
CASSLTGSKADTQYF
TGTGCCAGCAGTTTGACGGGATCGAAGGCAGATACGCAGTATTTT
>NA|TRBJ2-7|TRBV3-1/TRBV3-2|NA
CASSQARMASYEQYF
TGTGCCAGCAGCCAAGCGCGGATGGCGTCCTACGAGCAGTACTTC
>TRBD1|TRBJ2-2|TRBV28|NA
CASSTRDRGTYGELFF
TGTGCCAGCAGTACAAGGGACAGGGGTACATACGGGGAGCTGTTTTTT
>TRBD1|TRBJ2-1|TRBV11-1|NA
CASSLSGGSYNEQFF
TGTGCCAGCAGCTTATCAGGGGGCTCCTACAATGAGCAGTTCTTC
>NA|TRBJ1-1|TRBV10-3|NA
CAIRPRLGRGDTEAFF
TGTGCCATTAGGCCCCGCTTGGGGCGCGGGGACACTGAAGCTTTCTTT
>TRBD2|TRBJ2-5|TRBV5-1|NA
CASSLAAASGGQETQYF
TGCGCCAGCAGCTTGGCGGCGGCTAGCGGGGGTCAAGAGACCCAGTACTTC
>NA|TRBJ1-2|TRBV11-3|NA
CASREGSGDYGYTF
TGTGCCAGCAGGGAGGGGAGTGGGGACTATGGCTACACCTTC
>TRBD1|TRBJ2-2|TRBV24-1|NA
CATSGDRESGELFF
TGTGCCACCAGTGGGGACAGGGAATCCGGGGAGCTGTTTTTT
>TRBD2|TRBJ2-1|TRBV2|NA
CASSPAGGGNEQFF
TGTGCCAGCAGTCCAGCGGGGGGAGGCAATGAGCAGTTCTTC
>NA|TRBJ1-3|TRBV11-3|NA
CASRNRDTAGNTIYF
TGTGCCAGCAGAAACCGGGACACCGCTGGAAACACCATATATTTT
>NA|TRBJ1-3|TRBV5-1|once
CASSSGGHSGNTIYF
TGCGCCAGCAGCTCTGGCGGGCACTCTGGAAACACCATATATTTT
>TRBD1|TRBJ1-1|TRBV25-1|NA
CASSELDRVHTEAFF
TGTGCCAGCAGTGAATTGGACAGGGTACACACTGAAGCTTTCTTT
>NA|TRBJ2-7|TRBV18|NA
CASSPPGLSEQYF
TGTGCCAGCTCACCGCCGGGACTTTCCGAGCAGTACTTC
>NA|TRBJ2-1|TRBV7-6|NA
CASSPGTYNEQFF
TGTGCCAGCAGTCCCGGGACTTACAATGAGCAGTTCTTC
>TRBD1|TRBJ1-5|TRBV6-1|NA
CASSERQGGQPQHF
TGTGCCAGCAGTGAAAGGCAGGGGGGACAGCCCCAGCATTTT
>NA|TRBJ2-7|TRBV10-3|NA
CAISEVARGNEQYF
TGTGCCATCAGTGAAGTCGCCAGGGGAAACGAGCAGTACTTC
>TRBD2|TRBJ2-1|TRBV27|NA
CASSLTFGTKQFF
TGTGCCAGCAGTTTGACTTTCGGGACTAAGCAGTTCTTC
>TRBD2|TRBJ2-1|TRBV6-1|NA
CASSDGGSWVNEQFF
TGTGCCAGCAGTGACGGCGGGAGCTGGGTAAATGAGCAGTTCTTC
>NA|TRBJ1-3|TRBV27|NA
CASSFRDGNTIYF
TGTGCCAGCAGTTTCAGGGATGGAAACACCATATATTTT
>NA|TRBJ2-5|TRBV6-5|NA
CASSFGGETQYF
TGTGCCAGCAGTTTTGGAGGCGAGACCCAGTACTTC
>TRBD2|TRBJ2-5|TRBV5-1|NA
CASSFAGGLMGETQYF
TGCGCCAGCAGTTTTGCGGGAGGGCTTATGGGAGAGACCCAGTACTTC
>TRBD1|TRBJ2-1|TRBV10-1|NA
CASSVGTGLSEQFF
TGCGCCAGCAGTGTCGGGACAGGATTGAGTGAGCAGTTCTTC
>TRBD1|TRBJ2-5|TRBV5-8|once
CASSPGTGGQETQYF
TGTGCCAGCAGCCCCGGGACAGGGGGCCAAGAGACCCAGTACTTC
>TRBD1|TRBJ1-2|TRBV5-1|NA
CASSGGQGSGGYTF
TGCGCCAGCAGCGGGGGACAGGGGTCGGGTGGCTACACCTTC
>TRBD1|TRBJ1-2|TRBV19|NA
CASSITGTAVYGYTF
TGTGCCAGTAGTATAACAGGGACAGCAGTCTATGGCTACACCTTC
>TRBD1|TRBJ1-1|TRBV6-1|NA
CASSERFGTGSTEAFF
TGTGCCAGCAGTGAACGTTTTGGGACAGGGAGCACTGAAGCTTTCTTT
>TRBD2|TRBJ2-1|TRBV19|NA
CASSTGLASYNEQFF
TGTGCCAGTAGTACGGGACTAGCGTCATACAATGAGCAGTTCTTC
>TRBD1|TRBJ2-7|TRBV9|once
CASSPGTGIDEQYF
TGTGCCAGCAGCCCTGGGACAGGGATCGACGAGCAGTACTTC
>NA|TRBJ2-3|TRBV4-2|NA
CASSQDFRTGITDTQYF
TGTGCCAGCAGCCAAGATTTTAGGACGGGGATCACAGATACGCAGTATTTT
>TRBD2|TRBJ2-2|TRBV3-1/TRBV3-2|NA
CASSQEWTSGSFNTGELFF
TGTGCCAGCAGCCAAGAGTGGACTAGCGGGAGCTTTAACACCGGGGAGCTGTTTTTT
>NA|TRBJ2-6|TRBV28|NA
CASRPGQQSGANVLTF
TGTGCCAGCAGGCCCGGACAGCAATCTGGGGCCAACGTCCTGACTTTC
>TRBD1|TRBJ1-5|TRBV30|few
CAWRDPTGGNQPQHF
TGTGCCTGGAGGGACCCCACAGGGGGCAATCAGCCCCAGCATTTT
>NA|TRBJ1-5|TRBV30|NA
CAWSSREDQPQHF
TGTGCCTGGAGTTCTAGGGAGGATCAGCCCCAGCATTTT
>NA|TRBJ2-3|TRBV11-3|NA
CASRYGSTDTQYF
TGTGCCAGCAGGTACGGGAGCACAGATACGCAGTATTTT
>NA|TRBJ2-2|TRBV24-1|NA
CATSREGAGELFF
TGTGCCACCAGTCGAGAAGGGGCCGGGGAGCTGTTTTTT
>NA|TRBJ2-2|TRBV5-4|once
CASSLLGAGHPGELFF
TGTGCCAGCAGCTTGTTAGGGGCAGGACATCCCGGGGAGCTGTTTTTT
>NA|TRBJ1-1|TRBV29-1|once
CSVDSGNTEAFF
TGCAGCGTTGACTCCGGGAACACTGAAGCTTTCTTT
>TRBD1|TRBJ1-2|TRBV6-5|NA
CASSRRTGGYTF
TGTGCCAGCAGTAGGCGGACAGGGGGCTACACCTTC
>NA|TRBJ1-1|TRBV11-3|NA
CASSLDRGDTEAFF
TGTGCCAGCAGCTTAGATCGGGGAGACACTGAAGCTTTCTTT
>TRBD2|TRBJ2-7|TRBV12-5|NA
CASGLRLAGSYEQYF
TGTGCTAGTGGTTTGCGACTAGCGGGTTCCTACGAGCAGTACTTC
>NA|TRBJ1-5|TRBV6-5|once
CASRQLSNQPQHF
TGTGCCAGCAGACAGCTTAGCAATCAGCCCCAGCATTTT
>TRBD2|TRBJ2-1|TRBV6-2/TRBV6-3|NA
CASSYKREEYNEQFF
TGTGCCAGCAGTTACAAGCGGGAGGAGTACAATGAGCAGTTCTTC
>NA|TRBJ2-1|TRBV6-5|NA
CASSSPHFEQFF
TGTGCCAGCAGCTCACCCCACTTTGAGCAGTTCTTC
>NA|TRBJ1-4|TRBV28|few
CASRESQARWNNEKLFF
TGTGCCAGCAGGGAGTCACAGGCTAGGTGGAATAATGAAAAACTGTTTTTT
>TRBD1|TRBJ1-4|TRBV28|NA
CASSPDRGPNEKLFF
TGTGCCAGCAGTCCCGACAGGGGCCCTAATGAAAAACTGTTTTTT
>NA|TRBJ1-1|TRBV7-3|NA
CASSSSGAGVTEAFF
TGTGCCAGCAGCTCCTCAGGGGCAGGAGTCACTGAAGCTTTCTTT
>NA|TRBJ2-7|TRBV5-4|NA
CASSALSLREFSHEQYF
TGTGCCAGCAGCGCCTTATCTCTACGGGAGTTTTCCCACGAGCAGTACTTC
>TRBD1|TRBJ2-2|TRBV7-3|NA
CASSSDRGLGELFF
TGTGCCAGCAGCTCCGACAGGGGGCTCGGGGAGCTGTTTTTT
>NA|TRBJ1-4|TRBV28|few
CASSLNTGSEKLFF
TGTGCCAGCAGTTTAAATACAGGGAGTGAAAAACTGTTTTTT
>TRBD2|TRBJ2-1|TRBV6-5|NA
CASRISGGANEQFF
TGTGCCAGCAGAATTAGCGGGGGGGCCAATGAGCAGTTCTTC
>TRBD2|TRBJ2-7|TRBV19|NA
CASSRAGVHEQYF
TGTGCCAGTAGTAGAGCGGGGGTCCACGAGCAGTACTTC
>NA|TRBJ1-3|TRBV19|NA
CASSQGAGNTIYF
TGTGCCAGTAGTCAAGGGGCTGGAAACACCATATATTTT
>TRBD1|TRBJ1-2|TRBV28|NA
CASSFKDRHYGYTF
TGTGCCAGCAGTTTCAAGGACAGGCACTATGGCTACACCTTC
>TRBD2|TRBJ2-3|TRBV7-2|once
CASSLSGGGQYF
TGTGCCAGCAGCTTAAGCGGGGGAGGGCAGTATTTT